The 10 T cell receptor beta chains below were found in one sample sequenced in a study of T cells in women clearing cervical HPV infection. The repertoire was sequenced with immunoSEQ multiplex PCR; TCRdb's copy has only in-frame clones and lacks some. This sample's table has 25,000 to 30,000 clones. Material: blood buffy coat. The origin of the receptors is a woman between 18 and 75 years old with a cervical HPV16 infection that either progressed to CIN3+ or cleared (not recorded which).

As for this clone: The read stops 3 residues short of the end of the CDR3; the missing end is completed from the germline J gene. V and J are TRBV5-1 and TRBJ2-5, with 10 bases identical to TRBD1. The germline V gene has CDR1 SGHRS and CDR2 YFSETQ. The CDR3 runs to 16 residues. The V and J ends lost 2 bases and 5 bases, in that order; junction bases with no gene match: 9. The sequenced part of the CDR3 DNA is TGCGCCAGCAGCTTAACACAACCGGGACAGGGGGAGACC. This encodes CASSLTQPGQGET. The full-length CDR3 reads as CASSLTQPGQGETQYF.

CDR3 DNA, as far as it was read: TGTGCCTGGAGTGCCCCAGGGGGCAATCAGCCC. It codes for CAWSAPGGNQP. The CDR3 in its entirety is CAWSAPGGNQPQHF. The J gene is TRBJ1-5, the V gene TRBV30; weak D call: TRBD1 (6 bases). The read terminates 3 residues before the CDR3 end, so the remaining end is supplied by the germline J gene. This CDR3 contains 14 residues. With 1 base removed from V and 2 bases from J, the gap between germline ends came to 9 bases. The germline V gene encodes CDR1 GTSNPN and CDR2 SVGIG (reference sequence).

As to this clone: Sequencing ends 3 residues short of the CDR3 end; the germline J gene provides the rest. This chain connects TRBV20-1 to TRBJ1-5, with D hard to call. The germline V gene encodes CDR1 DFQATT and CDR2 SNEGSKA (reference sequence). The CDR3 runs to 13 residues. With 5 bases removed from V and 3 bases from J, the gap between germline ends came to 11 bases. The covered CDR3 bases are TGCAGTGCTGTACTATTCGCCAATCAGCCC. Its protein is CSAVLFANQP. The CDR3 in its entirety is CSAVLFANQPQHF.

Points on this clone: The sequenced fragment ends 3 residues before the CDR3 boundary, so the rest is inferred from the germline J gene. V is TRBV18 and J is TRBJ2-4, with D hard to call. The germline gives CDR1 KGHSH, CDR2 LQKENI. This CDR3 spans 14 amino acids. Partial CDR3 DNA: TGTGCCAGCTCACCCGTACAGAGAGTCTATGGT. It specifies CASSPVQRVYG. The whole CDR3 sequence reads CASSPVQRVYGQYF. The full variable domain, rest sourced from reference TRBV18 and TRBJ2-4, is NAGVMQNPRHLVRRRGQEARLRCSPMKGHSHVYWYRQLPEEGLKFMVYLQKENIIDESGMPKERFSAEFPKEGPSILRIQQVVRGDSAAYFCASSPVQRVYGQYFGAGTRLSVL.

In regard to this clone: The read ends 3 residues shy of where the CDR3 ends; the end is completed using the germline J gene. V usage is TRBV7-2 and J usage is TRBJ1-4, with 9 bases lining up with TRBD1. CDR3 size: 16 residues. Germline CDR1 and CDR2: SGHTA and FQGNSA. CDR3 bases read: TGTGCCAGCAGCTTAGCGGGACAGGGACTATATTCACCA. Amino acid sequence: CASSLAGQGLYSP. In full, the CDR3 is CASSLAGQGLYSPLFF.

Of note for this clone: The read terminates 3 residues before the CDR3 end, so the remaining end is supplied by the germline J gene. This rearrangement joins TRBV14 to TRBJ2-7; the match to TRBD1 covers 8 bases. The CDR3 runs 15 residues. The germline V gene encodes CDR1 SGHDN and CDR2 FVKESK. J gave up 3 bases and V 5 bases, and 9 bases lay outside the gene matches. The sequenced part of the CDR3 DNA is TGTGCCAGCAGCTTGTTCCGGGACAGGCTCTACGAG. It codes for CASSLFRDRLYE. The full CDR3 protein reads CASSLFRDRLYEQYF.

Incomplete CDR3 DNA: TGCGCCAGCAGCCAACGGCAGGTCTCCTACGAG. This encodes CASSQRQVSYE. The full CDR3 protein reads CASSQRQVSYEQYF. The chain joins TRBV4-1 to TRBJ2-7, with D unresolved. The CDR3 end lies 3 residues beyond the end of the read and is filled in from the germline J gene. The length of the CDR3 is 14 residues. Germline V gene sequence: CDR1 MGHRA, CDR2 YSYEKL. Trimming cost V 2 bases and J 0 bases, with 8 bases left between them.

Turning to this clone: The CDR3 extends 3 residues past the end of the read, so its final part is completed from the germline J gene. This sequence joins TRBV7-6 and TRBJ2-2; D may be TRBD1 (5 bases). The ends were cut back, 5 bases at V and 2 bases at J, with 12 bases in the middle. The CDR3 totals 15 residues. Germline CDR1 is SGHVS and CDR2 is FNYEAQ. CDR3 loop: CASSQGSHNTGELFF. CDR3 DNA, as far as it was read: TGTGCCAGCAGCCAGGGTAGTCATAACACCGGGGAG.

A remark on this clone: The read finishes 3 residues shy of the CDR3 end, and the germline J gene is used to complete it. The chain has TRBV6-2 or TRBV6-3 and TRBJ2-7, with 7 bases matching TRBD1. This CDR3 contains 14 residues. Germline values: CDR1 MNHEY, CDR2 SVGEGT. V shed 6 bases and J 0 bases; nucleotides not matched to a gene: 5. The CDR3 DNA, read in part, is TGTGCCAGCAGAAGACAGGGTGTCTCCTACGAG. Translation gives CASRRQGVSYE. The full CDR3 protein is CASRRQGVSYEQYF.

In the case of this clone: Read coverage stops 3 residues before the CDR3 terminus; the germline J gene supplies the remainder. The chain couples TRBV6-2 or TRBV6-3 to TRBJ2-7, with TRBD1 identical over 8 bases. V gave up 6 bases and J gave up 0 bases; unmatched junction bases: 10. The CDR3 extends over 16 amino acids. Germline V gene lookup returns CDR1 MNHEY and CDR2 SVGEGT. Partial CDR3 DNA: TGTGCCAGCAGGGATCCGGGACAGGCATACTCCTACGAG. It translates to CASRDPGQAYSYE. The whole CDR3 sequence reads CASRDPGQAYSYEQYF.